The entry below describes one T cell receptor (beta chain). Its antigen is undetermined. The study ran its PCR with 60 Vbeta and 13 Jbeta primers. Clones were sequenced by immunoSEQ multiplex PCR, and TCRdb holds only the in-frame ones, with some missing. The sample lists 150,000 to 200,000 clones, 77% occurring once. CDR3 length: 17 amino acids. From germline, CDR1 is LNHDA and CDR2 SQIVND (reference sequence). V dropped 8 bases and J dropped 2 bases, with 19 bases sitting between them. This entry is derived from a study of cytomegalovirus exposure and HLA in healthy donors. Overall study findings and caveats: 164 TCR beta chains were listed as cytomegalovirus-associated. An assumption of roughly uniform sequencing depth across donors underlay the presence/absence analyses.

V is TRBV19 and J is TRBJ2-6; no clear D gene. Input material: PBMCs. The clonotype originates from a woman in her thirties in good health and CMV-seronegative. In DNA, the CDR3 is TGTGCCAGTCGAGAGGCCCGTAGAATAACTGGGGCCAACGTCCTGACTTTC. Translating it yields CASREARRITGANVLTF.